Below, 29 T cell receptor beta chains from the same sample are listed, as sequenced in a study of T cell repertoires in cytomegalovirus infection. TCRdb reprocessed the reads via MiXCR and lists one record per CDR3 protein. The sample lists approximately 990,000 distinct CDR3 sequences, 30% to 40% occurring once. The antigens these receptors bind are not known. The sample here was cultured CD8+ T cells from PBMCs, taken from culture after CMV antigen stimulation. The receptors stem from a human donor in good health (CMV status not recorded). Some clones in this sample may be carry-over from other donors' samples.

This chain connects TRBV27 to TRBJ2-3; TRBD2 agrees at 7 bases. Trimming removed 2 bases from V and 2 bases from J; junction bases left unmatched: 4. Germline CDR1 reads MNHEY; CDR2 reads SMNVEV (reference sequence). The CDR3 length is 15 residues. CDR3: CASSLLRGYTDTQYF. The CDR3 region has the DNA TGTGCCAGCAGTTTACTGCGGGGGTACACAGATACGCAGTATTTT.

The chain is built from TRBV2 and TRBJ1-2; 8 nucleotides agree with TRBD1. Trimming at V came to 4 bases and at J to 3 bases, leaving 13 bases not matched to a gene. CDR3 length: 17 amino acids. Germline assignment: CDR1 SNHLY and CDR2 FYNNEI. CDR3 bases: TGTGCCAGCAGTGGGGGTTCCCGGGACAGGACTCACTATGGCTACACCTTC. It is translated as CASSGGSRDRTHYGYTF.

Many counts were recorded for this clonotype. The chain joins TRBV7-8 to TRBJ2-7, with D unresolved. The CDR3 totals 19 residues. Germline V CDR1 and CDR2: SGHVS, FQNEAQ. V gave up 3 bases and J gave up 4 bases, with 28 bases separating them. CDR3 in amino acids: CASSLVGVRMGSDLYEQYF. The CDR3 nucleotides are TGTGCCAGCAGCTTGGTCGGCGTGAGAATGGGATCAGACTTGTACGAGCAGTACTTC. Full variable domain (remainder filled in from reference TRBV7-8 and TRBJ2-7): GAGVSQSPRYKVAKRGQDVALRCDPISGHVSLFWYQQALGQGPEFLTYFQNEAQLDKSGLPSDRFFAERPEGSVSTLKIQRTQQEDSAVYLCASSLVGVRMGSDLYEQYFGPGTRLTVT.

The genes are TRBV6-2 or TRBV6-3 and TRBJ2-1; D is possibly TRBD1 (6 bases). Germline assignment: CDR1 MNHEY and CDR2 SVGEGT. The CDR3 consists of 15 residues. V lost 6 bases and J 3 bases, leaving 15 bases between the germline ends. CDR3 bases: TGTGCCAGCAGCAGGGGAGTTTCGGACTACAATGAGCAGTTCTTC. It translates to CASSRGVSDYNEQFF.

The rearrangement uses TRBV28 and TRBJ2-5; TRBD1 matches 12 bases. Germline V gene sequence: CDR1 MDHEN, CDR2 SYDVKM. The V segment lost 8 bases and the J segment 5 bases; nucleotides outside the gene matches: 21. The CDR3 has 19 amino acids. The CDR3 loop reads CASHEGQGALRNLWETQYF. Here the CDR3 DNA reads TGTGCCAGCCACGAGGGACAGGGGGCGTTGAGGAACTTGTGGGAGACCCAGTACTTC.

This chain joins TRBV20-1 and TRBJ1-2, with a weak D call TRBD1 (5 bases). The CDR3 consists of 15 residues. Trimming took off 0 bases at V and 3 bases at J, with 14 bases between the two ends. Germline V lookup: CDR1 DFQATT, CDR2 SNEGSKA (reference sequence). CDR3 sequence: CSARDIYQGDYGYTF. CDR3 nucleotides: TGCAGTGCTAGAGATATTTATCAGGGTGACTATGGCTACACCTTC.

This clonotype showed up just a few times. The chain employs TRBV7-6 and TRBJ1-2; D unresolved. The germline V and J ends were trimmed by 5 bases and 0 bases, with 10 bases remaining between them. The CDR3 has 14 amino acids. Germline CDR1 SGHVS, CDR2 FNYEAQ. DNA for the CDR3: TGTGCCAGCAGCCCTCCGGGATCTAACTATGGCTACACCTTC. Amino acids: CASSPPGSNYGYTF.

As for this clonotype: The junction differs from germline at one of its ends, possibly a read error. This chain links TRBV12-3 or TRBV12-4 with TRBJ1-5, with D perhaps TRBD1 (5 bases). The CDR3 runs 15 residues. CDR3 in DNA: TGTGCCAACAGTCCGCGGACAAGGGACAATCAGCCCCAGCATTTT. This codes for CANSPRTRDNQPQHF.

The DNA of the CDR3 is TGCGCCAGCAGCAGGGAGAAGGACACAGATACGCAGTATTTT. Encoded protein: CASSREKDTDTQYF. The chain couples TRBV5-1 to TRBJ2-3; possibly TRBD2 for D (5 bases). The CDR3 is 14 residues long. From germline, CDR1 is SGHRS and CDR2 YFSETQ. The ends were cut back, 4 bases at V and 2 bases at J, with 11 bases in the middle.

The rearrangement uses TRBV24-1 and TRBJ2-3; D may be TRBD2 (5 bases). Deletions cut 5 bases from V and 7 bases from J, with 18 bases between. This CDR3 spans 15 amino acids. Germline V gives CDR1 KGHDR, CDR2 SFDVKD. The CDR3 nucleotides are TGTGCCACCAGTGGTTCTAGGGAGATTTTGAATACGCAGTATTTT. Its protein is CATSGSREILNTQYF.

At least ten counts were recorded for this clonotype. This sequence joins TRBV7-6 and TRBJ1-4; 8 nucleotides agree with TRBD1. Looked up from germline, CDR1 is SGHVS and CDR2 is FNYEAQ. The CDR3 has 18 residues. With V trimmed by 2 bases and J by 5 bases, 13 bases remained unmatched. CDR3 region: CASSLSGGDFTGNEKLFF. The DNA of the CDR3 is TGTGCCAGCAGCTTATCAGGGGGCGATTTTACGGGGAATGAAAAACTGTTTTTT.

This clonotype was seen at least ten times. The CDR3 protein is CASSFGRIEQYF. CDR3 DNA: TGTGCCAGCAGTTTCGGGCGGATTGAGCAGTACTTC. The rearrangement joins TRBV12-3 or TRBV12-4 to TRBJ2-7; no firm D call. Trimming removed 3 bases from V and 7 bases from J, with 10 bases in between. The CDR3 runs 12 residues.

The chain combines TRBV27 with TRBJ1-1; D remains unclear. The CDR3 sequence is 15 residues long. Germline V gene data show CDR1 as MNHEY and CDR2 as SMNVEV (reference sequence). Trimming removed 1 base from V and 0 bases from J, with 9 bases in between. The CDR3: CASSLFGIMNTEAFF. For the CDR3, the DNA is TGTGCCAGCAGTTTATTTGGTATCATGAACACTGAAGCTTTCTTT.

Notes on this clonotype: A single base separates this from a much larger clone, so it may be a read error. The chain combines TRBV7-9 with TRBJ2-2; 10 bases map to TRBD1. The CDR3 consists of 21 residues. Germline values: CDR1 SEHNR, CDR2 FQNEAQ (reference sequence). V lost 5 bases to trimming and J lost 0 bases; unmatched junction nucleotides: 18. As DNA, the CDR3 is TGTGCCAGCAGCCACCCCCCGGGACAGGGGTCCCAGTATGCGAACACCGGGGAGCTGTTTTTT. Translated, it gives CASSHPPGQGSQYANTGELFF.

The rearrangement joins TRBV6-6 to TRBJ2-7, with 8 bases matching TRBD1. This CDR3 is 15 amino acids long. J lost 0 bases, V lost 5 bases, and 6 bases had no gene match. Germline CDR1 is MNHNY and CDR2 is SVGAGI (reference sequence). The CDR3 spells CASSADRGSSYEQYV. CDR3 coding DNA: TGTGCCAGCAGTGCCGACAGGGGAAGCTCCTACGAGCAGTACGTC.

J is TRBJ2-5 and V is TRBV6-5; 7 bases are shared with TRBD2. With V trimmed by 4 bases and J by 5 bases, 13 bases remained unmatched. Germline CDR1 reads MNHEY; CDR2 reads SVGAGI. This CDR3 spans 16 amino acids. The CDR3 DNA follows: TGTGCCAGCAGTTGGGCTCTGGGGGGGTCGAAGGAGACCCAGTACTTC. It encodes CASSWALGGSKETQYF.

This clonotype came up a few times. The chain has TRBV7-9 and TRBJ1-5; D may be TRBD1 (6 bases). V lost 4 bases and J lost 3, with 10 bases in between. CDR1 and CDR2 (germline): SEHNR, FQNEAQ (reference sequence). CDR3 length equals 14 residues. CDR3 nucleotides: TGTGCCAGCAGCTCCCGGACAGACAATCAGCCCCAGCATTTT. Its translation: CASSSRTDNQPQHF.

There are a few counts of this clonotype. This rearrangement joins TRBV7-9 to TRBJ2-5; 8 positions agree with TRBD1. V lost 3 bases to trimming and J lost 5 bases; unmatched junction nucleotides: 11. Germline lookup yields CDR1 SEHNR and CDR2 FQNEAQ (reference sequence). The CDR3 length is 16 residues. DNA of the CDR3: TGTGCCAGCAGCTTTCCAGGGGGCTACACTCCGGAGACCCAGTACTTC. This codes for CASSFPGGYTPETQYF.

This rearrangement joins TRBV7-9 to TRBJ2-2, with a weak D call TRBD1 (6 bases). The CDR3 has 12 residues. Between the trimmed V and J ends, which lost 4 bases and 10 bases, there was a span of 10 bases. Germline V CDR1 and CDR2: SEHNR, FQNEAQ (reference sequence). The DNA for the CDR3 is TGTGCCAGCAGCTCGGACAGCTTGGAGCTGTTTTTT. It yields the protein CASSSDSLELFF.

This sequence joins TRBV7-8 and TRBJ1-1; 7 bases agree with TRBD1. The CDR3 loop spans 15 amino acids. CDR1 is SGHVS and CDR2 is FQNEAQ in the germline V gene. The ends lost 5 bases at V and 1 base at J; junction bases unmatched: 7. The CDR3: CASSHGTATNTEAFF. The CDR3 coding sequence is TGTGCCAGCAGCCACGGGACAGCCACGAACACTGAAGCTTTCTTT.

This rearrangement joins TRBV6-4 to TRBJ2-1; TRBD1 is a possible D gene (6 bases). CDR3 size: 15 residues. The V end lost 3 bases, the J end lost 2 bases, and 11 bases lay between the germline ends. Germline V CDR1 and CDR2: MRHNA, SNTAGT. CDR3 in amino acids: CASSEQGGTYNEQFF. The CDR3 DNA reads as TGTGCCAGCAGTGAACAGGGTGGGACCTACAATGAGCAGTTCTTC.

V and J are TRBV7-4 and TRBJ2-7, with unresolved D. CDR3 length: 13 amino acids. Trimming removed 5 bases at V and 3 bases at J, with 11 bases between. Germline CDR1 SGHVT, CDR2 SQSDAQ. The CDR3 nucleotides read TGTGCCAGCAGCCAACGGATAGACTACGAGCAGTACTTC. It encodes CASSQRIDYEQYF.

The chain is built from TRBV12-5 and TRBJ1-2; the D gene is possibly TRBD1 (5 bases). V was shortened by 5 bases and J by 7 bases, with 17 bases between the two germline ends. Germline V lookup: CDR1 LGHNT, CDR2 FRNRAP. The CDR3 extends over 14 amino acids. The CDR3 DNA reads as TGTGCTAGTGGTCCGACCGGGACGGGAAGTGGCTACACCTTC. Translation: CASGPTGTGSGYTF.

Turning to this clonotype: This may come from a read error, since a much larger clone is one base off. J is TRBJ1-1 and V is TRBV6-5; D is ambiguous. V was pared by 3 bases and J by 5 bases, with 16 bases between. The CDR3 length is 15 residues. Per germline, CDR1 MNHEY and CDR2 SVGAGI. The CDR3 DNA follows: TGTGCCAGCAGTTATGAGGAAGATTTGGATACTGAAGCTTTCTTT. This codes for CASSYEEDLDTEAFF.

In its sample, this clonotype was seen a few times. The CDR3 sequence: CSARWAVRDEQYV. In DNA form, the CDR3 reads TGCAGTGCTAGATGGGCAGTTCGGGACGAGCAGTACGTC. The V call is TRBV20-1, the J call TRBJ2-7; unclear D gene. Trimming stripped 2 bases from V and 5 bases from J, with 13 bases between. The CDR3 consists of 13 residues. Germline CDR1 DFQATT, CDR2 SNEGSKA (reference sequence).

This clonotype showed up just once. V is TRBV19 and J is TRBJ2-2; D is unclear. There are 15 residues in the CDR3. Germline CDR1 is LNHDA and CDR2 is SQIVND (reference sequence). V dropped 4 bases and J dropped 3 bases, with 12 bases sitting between them. CDR3 nucleotides: TGTGCCAGTAGTAACCCAGTTAACTACACCGGGGAGCTGTTTTTT. Protein: CASSNPVNYTGELFF.

V is TRBV27 and J is TRBJ2-3; possible D gene TRBD2, 5 bases. V lost 5 bases and J 4 bases, leaving 13 bases between the germline ends. The germline gives CDR1 MNHEY, CDR2 SMNVEV (reference sequence). The CDR3 has 14 amino acids. For the CDR3, the DNA is TGTGCCAGCAGTCCCTTCCTAGCCGCAGATACGCAGTATTTT. Amino acid sequence: CASSPFLAADTQYF.

The chain employs TRBV6-2 or TRBV6-3 and TRBJ2-7; D unresolved. With 0 bases removed from V and 2 bases from J, the gap between germline ends came to 11 bases. The CDR3 is 15 amino acids. The V gene's germline CDR1 is MNHEY and CDR2 SVGEGT. CDR3 loop: CASSYSNLDPYEQYV. The CDR3 DNA sequence: TGTGCCAGCAGTTACTCTAACCTCGATCCCTACGAGCAGTACGTC.

The rearrangement links TRBV12-3 or TRBV12-4 to TRBJ2-1; a weak D match, TRBD2 (5 bases). The CDR3 covers 17 residues. V lost 5 bases and J lost 0, with 17 bases in between. The CDR3 here is CASSQTRGYSSYNEQFF. CDR3 bases: TGTGCCAGCAGTCAAACCAGAGGGTATAGCTCCTACAATGAGCAGTTCTTC.